This is a list of T cell receptor beta chains from one sample in a study of T cell repertoires in cytomegalovirus infection. For these TCRs, the target antigens are not known. TCRdb re-called the reads with MiXCR, one entry per CDR3 protein. Of hundreds of thousands of distinct CDR3 sequences in the sample, approximately 31% were seen once. Material: cultured CD8+ T cells from PBMCs, obtained from culture after CMV antigen stimulation. The receptor source for this set is a human donor in good health (CMV status not recorded). Some clones in this sample may be carry-over from other donors' samples. CDR3s include the opening cysteine and the closing phenylalanine or tryptophan. The D gene is left open where the match is weak. Clone size appears in some rows only: once, few, many, or a class for an expanded clone.

v_call,d_call,j_call,clone_size,cdr3_nt,cdr3_aa
TRBV4-3,TRBD1,TRBJ2-3,NA,TGCGCCAGCAGCCAAGATCCTTTGGGACAGGGATTACGCACAGATACGCAGTATTTT,CASSQDPLGQGLRTDTQYF
TRBV10-3,NA,TRBJ1-3,NA,TGTGCCATCAGTGAATATGAGGGGGTCAGCTCTGGAAACACCATATATTTT,CAISEYEGVSSGNTIYF
TRBV5-4,NA,TRBJ2-2,NA,TGTGCCAGCACCGACCGAGGGACCGGGGAGCTGTTTTTT,CASTDRGTGELFF
TRBV19,NA,TRBJ1-5,few,TGTGCCAGTAGTCTCTCAGGGGCTAGTCGGTCCCAGCATTTT,CASSLSGASRSQHF
TRBV19,TRBD1,TRBJ2-2,NA,TGTGCCAGTAGTATAGCTCCGGGACAGGAGGCGATCCCCGGGGAGCTGTTTTTT,CASSIAPGQEAIPGELFF
TRBV28,NA,TRBJ1-1,few,TGTGCCAGCAGTTTAGGATACAGCACTGAAGCTTTCTTT,CASSLGYSTEAFF
TRBV7-2,NA,TRBJ1-1,many,TGTGCCAGCAGCTGGGAGGGAGAGACTGAAGCTTTCTTT,CASSWEGETEAFF
TRBV9,TRBD1,TRBJ2-1,NA,TGTGCCAGCAGCAACGGACAGGGGGCTTTCGATGAGCAGTTCTTC,CASSNGQGAFDEQFF
TRBV12-3/TRBV12-4,NA,TRBJ2-3,NA,TGTGCCAGCAGCGACTCTCTCACTTGTTTCGATACGCAGTATTTT,CASSDSLTCFDTQYF
TRBV2,TRBD2,TRBJ2-1,few,TGTGCCAGCAGTGAAGTTGGAGCGGGGGGATACAATGAGCAGTTCTTC,CASSEVGAGGYNEQFF
TRBV27,NA,TRBJ2-1,once,TGTGCCAGCAGTTTAAACAGGGCTCACAATGAGCAGTTCTTC,CASSLNRAHNEQFF
TRBV6-2/TRBV6-3,NA,TRBJ1-4,NA,TGTGCCAGCACGGCATCATTTGGCGAAAAACTGTTTTTT,CASTASFGEKLFF
TRBV27,NA,TRBJ1-5,NA,TGTGCCAGCAGTTGGGGGTGGGGGCAGCCCCAGCATTTT,CASSWGWGQPQHF
TRBV7-9,NA,TRBJ2-1,once,TGTGCCATGAATGAGCAGTTCTTC,CAMNEQFF
TRBV7-2,TRBD2,TRBJ2-1,many,TGTGCCAGCAGCTTAGCGCGGGGGATTCCGAGCTCCTACAATGAGCAGTTCTTC,CASSLARGIPSSYNEQFF
TRBV6-6,NA,TRBJ2-6,NA,TGTGCCAGCAGTCAAACCCTCTCTGGGACCAACGTCCTGACTTTC,CASSQTLSGTNVLTF
TRBV4-3,NA,TRBJ2-1,NA,TGCGCCAGCAGCCAAGGACCTGGGGACTGGGAAATGAACAATGAGCAGTTCTTC,CASSQGPGDWEMNNEQFF
TRBV27,TRBD1,TRBJ1-5,many,TGTGCCAGCAGCTACAGGGGCGGGCAGCCCCAGCATTTT,CASSYRGGQPQHF
TRBV7-2,NA,TRBJ1-2,many,TGTGCCAGCAGCTTAGCGGAAAATCCCGGAGGGTATGGCTACACCTTC,CASSLAENPGGYGYTF
TRBV7-9,NA,TRBJ2-7,few,TGTGCCAGCAGCTTGAGGACAGCCGAGCAGTACTTC,CASSLRTAEQYF
TRBV6-1,NA,TRBJ1-2,NA,TGTGCCAGCAGTGAAAGGGATCTACTTAACTATGGCTACACCTTC,CASSERDLLNYGYTF
TRBV12-3/TRBV12-4,NA,TRBJ2-5,NA,TGTGCCAGCAGCCCTACCGTCCTAACGGGGCAAGAGACCCAGTACTTC,CASSPTVLTGQETQYF